The clone carrying this T cell receptor (beta chain) has only a few counts. These data originate in a study of molecular identifiers for immune sequencing clone quantification. This CDR3 region has 17 residues. From the PCR reads, TCRdb called clonotypes with MiXCR, one entry per CDR3 protein. The sample has 100,000 or so distinct CDR3 sequences; roughly 21% are singletons. Sequenced: naive CD8+ T cells from blood, with Jurkat cell RNA spiked in. Stated subset: FACS-sorted CD8+CD4-CCR7+CD45RA+ naive T cells. This clonotype was obtained from a human donor in good health. Some libraries in this study had Jurkat cell RNA spiked in. V is TRBV21-1 and J is TRBJ2-7; whether TRBD1, the table's D call, matches the DNA was not checked. TRBV21-1 is an annotated pseudogene. CDR3 region: CASSNRTSWDPAYEQYF. The CDR3 nucleotides read TGTGCCAGCAGCAACCGGACCTCGTGGGACCCAGCCTACGAGCAGTACTTC.